The rows below give T cell receptor beta chains drawn from one sample of a study of blood T cell repertoires in COVID-19. This table comes from immunoSEQ multiplex PCR, and its TCRdb copy is limited to in-frame clones, with some not included. The sample lists about 250,000 clones, 85% occurring once. Material for sequencing was PBMCs or T cells enriched from blood (not recorded which). The source is a woman in her 50s with acute COVID-19. CDR3s include the opening cysteine and the closing phenylalanine or tryptophan. A D gene is named only where the DNA matches it firmly. Expanded clones get a size class; other rows say once, few or many, or leave the size out.

d_call j_call clone_size v_call cdr3_aa cdr3_nt
TRBD1 TRBJ1-5 . TRBV25-1 CASSEARGSNQPQHF TGTGCCAGCAGTGAGGCCAGGGGGAGCAATCAGCCCCAGCATTTT
TRBD2 TRBJ2-4 . TRBV7-9 CASSSGLAGPKNIQYF TGTGCCAGCAGCTCGGGACTAGCGGGGCCCAAAAACATTCAGTACTTC
. TRBJ2-7 . TRBV5-4 CASSLVDRDEQYF TGTGCCAGCAGCTTGGTAGACAGAGACGAGCAGTACTTC
. TRBJ1-2 few TRBV28 CASSPGAAQGRNGYTF TGTGCCAGCAGCCCCGGCGCAGCACAGGGAAGAAACGGCTACACCTTC
TRBD1 TRBJ2-7 . TRBV7-3 CASSGTGTGVREQYF TGTGCCAGCAGCGGAACCGGGACAGGGGTTCGGGAGCAGTACTTC
TRBD2 TRBJ2-3 . TRBV7-6 CASSSIAGGLTDTQYF TGTGCCAGCAGCTCAATAGCGGGGGGCTTAACAGATACGCAGTATTTT
TRBD1 TRBJ2-2 . TRBV3-1/TRBV3-2 CASSLSDRGVAGELFF TGTGCCAGCAGCCTTAGTGACAGGGGAGTAGCCGGGGAGCTGTTTTTT
TRBD1 TRBJ1-3 . TRBV4-3 CASSQGAGTGGNTIYF TGCGCCAGCAGCCAAGGGGCCGGGACAGGGGGAAACACCATATATTTT
. TRBJ1-4 . TRBV3-1/TRBV3-2 CASTATNEKLFF TGTGCCAGCACCGCAACTAATGAAAAACTGTTTTTT
. TRBJ1-2 . TRBV6-5 CASSYSGRWNYGYTF TGTGCCAGCAGTTACAGCGGCAGGTGGAACTATGGCTACACCTTC
. TRBJ2-7 . TRBV6-2/TRBV6-3 CASSYRTGPRTYEQYF TGTGCCAGCAGTTACCGCACAGGGCCGAGAACCTACGAGCAGTACTTC
TRBD1 TRBJ1-6 . TRBV13 CASSFGQTGASLHF TGTGCCAGCAGCTTTGGCCAGACAGGGGCTTCCCTCCACTTT
. TRBJ2-3 . TRBV6-5 CASSRDTSTDTQYF TGTGCCAGCAGTCGGGACACTAGCACAGATACGCAGTATTTT
TRBD1 TRBJ1-1 . TRBV27 CASTSRPDRDTEAFF TGTGCCAGCACCTCGAGGCCGGACAGGGACACTGAAGCTTTCTTT
. TRBJ2-1 . TRBV12-3/TRBV12-4 CAMAGGSYNEQFF TGTGCCATGGCCGGGGGCTCCTACAATGAGCAGTTCTTC
. TRBJ1-1 . TRBV7-9 CASSRDWRPMNTEAFF TGTGCCAGCAGCAGGGACTGGCGGCCCATGAACACTGAAGCTTTCTTT
TRBD2 TRBJ2-3 . TRBV11-3 CASSLEVAGGMDTQYF TGTGCCAGCAGCTTAGAGGTAGCGGGGGGGATGGATACGCAGTATTTT
. TRBJ1-1 . TRBV12-3/TRBV12-4 CASRMGGNTEAFF TGTGCCAGCAGAATGGGGGGGAACACTGAAGCTTTCTTT
. TRBJ1-5 . TRBV19 CASSIGTNNQPQHF TGTGCCAGTAGTATAGGGACAAACAATCAGCCCCAGCATTTT
. TRBJ2-7 . TRBV30 CAWSVQIINEQYF TGTGCCTGGAGTGTTCAGATAATCAACGAGCAGTACTTC
. TRBJ1-2 few TRBV5-4 CASSLESPGLYGYTF TGTGCCAGCAGCTTGGAGTCTCCAGGGCTCTATGGCTACACCTTC
. TRBJ1-5 . TRBV5-3 CARSELTSSNQPQHF TGTGCCAGAAGCGAGCTGACTTCTAGCAATCAGCCCCAGCATTTT
. TRBJ2-5 . TRBV10-3 CAISDLGGSQETQYF TGTGCCATCAGTGATCTAGGGGGAAGCCAAGAGACCCAGTACTTC
. TRBJ1-5 . TRBV7-6 CASSAYRDQPQHF TGTGCCAGCAGCGCCTACAGGGATCAGCCCCAGCATTTT
TRBD1 TRBJ2-7 many TRBV9 CASSVGQETYEQYF TGTGCCAGCAGCGTGGGACAGGAGACCTACGAGCAGTACTTC
TRBD1 TRBJ1-5 . TRBV30 CAWSLAGGYSNQPQHF TGTGCCTGGAGTTTAGCAGGGGGCTATAGCAATCAGCCCCAGCATTTT
. TRBJ1-6 once TRBV27 CASSLLKSPLHF TGTGCCAGCAGTTTATTAAAATCACCCCTCCACTTT
. TRBJ2-2 . TRBV19 CASTNRPNTGELFF TGTGCCAGTACCAACAGACCGAACACCGGGGAGCTGTTTTTT
. TRBJ2-2 . TRBV6-2/TRBV6-3 CASSYVGARSTGELFF TGTGCCAGCAGTTACGTGGGGGCGCGGAGCACCGGGGAGCTGTTTTTT
. TRBJ1-1 . TRBV7-3 CASSPGLNTEAFF TGTGCCAGCAGCCCCGGGTTGAACACTGAAGCTTTCTTT
. TRBJ1-2 . TRBV7-2 CASSLGRGYGYTF TGTGCCAGCAGCTTAGGGCGGGGCTATGGCTACACCTTC
TRBD1 TRBJ1-1 . TRBV30 CAWSARGDTEAFF TGTGCCTGGAGTGCCAGGGGGGACACTGAAGCTTTCTTT
TRBD2 TRBJ2-1 . TRBV19 CASSGLAGANSEQFF TGTGCCAGTAGTGGACTAGCGGGGGCCAATAGCGAGCAGTTCTTC
TRBD1 TRBJ1-6 . TRBV6-4 CASSEGQNSPLHF TGTGCCAGCAGTGAGGGACAGAATTCACCCCTCCACTTT
. TRBJ1-3 . TRBV19 CASSIRGESGNTIYF TGTGCCAGTAGTATCCGGGGGGAGTCTGGAAACACCATATATTTT
. TRBJ1-5 . TRBV6-6 CASREGNQPQHF TGTGCCAGTAGGGAGGGCAATCAGCCCCAGCATTTT
. TRBJ1-5 . TRBV7-2 CASSHTGHNQPQHF TGTGCCAGCAGCCATACAGGGCACAATCAGCCCCAGCATTTT
. TRBJ2-7 . TRBV11-2 CASSLGAGEQYF TGTGCCAGCAGCTTGGGCGCGGGCGAGCAGTACTTC
TRBD1 TRBJ1-3 . TRBV11-3 CASSYRGSGNTIYF TGTGCCAGCAGCTACAGGGGCTCTGGAAACACCATATATTTT
. TRBJ1-4 . TRBV4-1 CASSQDSEKLFF TGCGCCAGCAGCCAAGATAGTGAAAAACTGTTTTTT
. TRBJ1-2 . TRBV27 CASSLSPGVYGYTF TGTGCCAGCAGTTTATCTCCGGGGGTCTATGGCTACACCTTC
. TRBJ2-2 . TRBV6-5 CASSYSMAWGAGELFF TGTGCCAGCAGTTACTCGATGGCCTGGGGGGCCGGGGAGCTGTTTTTT
. TRBJ1-1 . TRBV11-3 CASSLGENTEAFF TGTGCCAGCAGCTTAGGAGAAAACACTGAAGCTTTCTTT
. TRBJ1-5 once TRBV2 CASSDHGNQPQHF TGTGCCAGCAGTGACCACGGTAATCAGCCCCAGCATTTT
TRBD1 TRBJ1-1 . TRBV30 CAWSGTGSAAEAFF TGTGCCTGGAGTGGGACAGGGAGCGCCGCTGAAGCTTTCTTT
TRBD2 TRBJ2-1 many TRBV9 CASSVAGSSGGYYNEQFF TGTGCCAGCAGCGTAGCTGGCTCTAGCGGGGGGTACTACAATGAGCAGTTCTTC
TRBD1 TRBJ1-2 . TRBV3-1/TRBV3-2 CASSGQGAAYGYTF TGTGCCAGCAGCGGACAGGGGGCGGCGTATGGCTACACCTTC
TRBD2 TRBJ2-2 . TRBV7-8 CASRGTRDTGELFF TGTGCCAGCAGGGGGACTAGGGACACCGGGGAGCTGTTTTTT
TRBD1 TRBJ2-1 once TRBV7-2 CASSPQRAGTGGRNEQFF TGTGCCAGCAGCCCGCAACGCGCCGGGACAGGGGGACGCAATGAGCAGTTCTTC
TRBD1 TRBJ1-6 . TRBV5-5 CASSWRGTGGADSPLHF TGTGCCAGCAGCTGGCGTGGGACAGGGGGCGCGGATTCACCCCTCCACTTT